Below are 14 T cell receptor beta chains sequenced from a single sample in a study of shared clonotypes between healthy human individuals. TCRdb keeps only in-frame clones here, not all; method: immunoSEQ multiplex PCR. The table shows about 79,000 clones, with 62% occurring only once. Sequenced: memory CD8+ T cells sorted from blood. The subset was: CD45RO+ cells pooled with CCR7-negative TemRA cells. All receptors come from a man aged 25 to 40 in good health.

This rearrangement joins TRBV6-1 to TRBJ2-1, with no clear D. Trimming removed 3 bases from V and 10 bases from J, with 16 bases in between. Germline-derived CDR1 and CDR2 are MNHNS and SASEGT. There are 14 residues in the CDR3. The CDR3 DNA is TGTGCCAGCAGTGACATCAGACCACCCTACGAGCAGTTCTTC. This translates into CASSDIRPPYEQFF.

In regard to this clone: A much more abundant neighbour one base away suggests this may be a read error. The chain employs TRBV11-2 and TRBJ2-7; D ambiguous. The CDR3 covers 8 residues. Germline V gene sequence: CDR1 SGHAT, CDR2 FQNNGV. With 8 bases removed from V and 6 bases from J, the gap between germline ends came to 2 bases. The CDR3 region has the DNA TGTGCCAGCGGCGAGCAGTACTTC. It codes for CASGEQYF. Variable domain in full (rest from reference TRBV11-2 and TRBJ2-7): EAGVAQSPRYKIIEKRQSVAFWCNPISGHATLYWYQQILGQGPKLLIQFQNNGVVDDSQLPKDRFSAERLKGVDSTLKIQPAKLEDSAVYLCASGEQYFGPGTRLTVT.

The genes are TRBV27 and TRBJ2-1, with 10 nucleotides matching TRBD1. The CDR3 has 15 residues. Per the germline V gene, CDR1 is MNHEY and CDR2 is SMNVEV (reference sequence). V gave up 5 bases and J gave up 6 bases; unmatched junction bases: 7. DNA of the CDR3: TGTGCCAGCAGTCTAACCAGGACAGGGGGCAATGAGCAGTTCTTC. It translates to CASSLTRTGGNEQFF.

Only a few counts were recorded for this clone. This sequence joins TRBV9 and TRBJ2-7; the match to TRBD1 covers 10 bases. The V gene's germline CDR1 is SGDLS and CDR2 YYNGEE. The length of the CDR3 is 14 residues. V was pared by 2 bases and J by 4 bases, with 3 bases of the junction left unmatched. The CDR3 here is CASSVGDRGYEQYF. CDR3 DNA: TGTGCCAGCAGCGTGGGGGACAGGGGTTACGAGCAGTACTTC.

The chain links TRBV29-1 to TRBJ1-4, with TRBD1 as a possible D gene (6 bases). Trimming pared 6 bases from V and 4 bases from J, leaving 18 bases between. Germline CDR1 and CDR2: SQVTM and ANQGSEA. This CDR3 has 15 amino acids. The CDR3 here is CSVKKPGQLNEKLFF. Written as DNA, the CDR3 is TGCAGCGTGAAGAAACCGGGACAACTTAATGAAAAACTGTTTTTT.

This clone appeared a single time. The CDR3 sequence: CASSLDVSSYNEQFF. The CDR3 bases are TGTGCCAGCAGCCTGGACGTGAGCTCCTACAATGAGCAGTTCTTC. The V and J genes are TRBV6-5 and TRBJ2-1, with unresolved D. Germline values: CDR1 MNHEY, CDR2 SVGAGI. CDR3 size: 15 residues. V lost 6 bases and J 0 bases, leaving 12 bases between the germline ends.

This clone was counted once. Relative to the germline gene, one junction end is altered; a read error may explain this. The chain recombines TRBV7-7 with TRBJ2-7; D is perhaps TRBD1 (5 bases). Germline V lookup: CDR1 SSHAT, CDR2 FNYEAQ (reference sequence). The CDR3 contains 13 residues. This CDR3 reads CASSLDDSYEQYF. The CDR3 DNA is TGTGCTAGCAGCTTAGATGACAGCTACGAGCAGTACTTC. The variable domain in full, completed from reference TRBV7-7 and TRBJ2-7, reads GAGVSQSPRYKVTKRGQDVTLRCDPISSHATLYWYQQALGQGPEFLTYFNYEAQPDKSGLPSDRFSAERPEGSISTLTIQRTEQRDSAMYRCASSLDDSYEQYFGPGTRLTVT.

V gene TRBV11-2 combines with J gene TRBJ2-1; no firm D call. Trimming took 4 bases from V and 3 from J, leaving 16 bases between them. Germline-derived CDR1 and CDR2 are SGHAT and FQNNGV. This CDR3 region has 16 residues. CDR3 region: CASSSPNSPGYNEQFF. The CDR3 nucleotides are TGTGCCAGCAGCTCACCGAACTCGCCCGGCTACAATGAGCAGTTCTTC.

The chain joins TRBV28 to TRBJ2-5; D might be TRBD2 (5 bases). Looked up from germline, CDR1 is MDHEN and CDR2 is SYDVKM. The V and J ends lost 2 bases and 5 bases respectively, with 18 bases between them. This CDR3 region has 16 residues. The CDR3 loop reads CASSLLATGSGETQYF. The CDR3 DNA follows: TGTGCCAGCAGTTTACTGGCAACGGGAAGCGGTGAGACCCAGTACTTC.

The chain uses TRBV19 and TRBJ2-7, with D hard to call. The CDR3 is 15 residues long. V lost 1 base and J 3 bases, leaving 13 bases between the germline ends. CDR1 is LNHDA and CDR2 is SQIVND in the germline V gene (reference sequence). CDR3 in amino acids: CASSIAVVGIYEQYF. The DNA of the CDR3 is TGTGCCAGTAGTATAGCCGTGGTGGGAATCTACGAGCAGTACTTC.

This sequence joins TRBV6-1 and TRBJ2-7; 10 bases map to TRBD1. V lost 5 bases, J lost 9 bases, and 13 bases stayed unmatched. This CDR3 has 15 amino acids. Germline CDR1 and CDR2: MNHNS and SASEGT. DNA of the CDR3: TGTGCCAGCAGTCCCCGGGGGGGACAGGGGCTGGGGCAGTACTTC. Its protein product is CASSPRGGQGLGQYF.

The chain has TRBV11-3 and TRBJ2-1, with a tentative D call TRBD2 (6 bases). Deletions cut 3 bases from V and 7 bases from J, with 16 bases between. The CDR3 is made up of 15 amino acids. From germline, CDR1 is SGHNT and CDR2 YENEEA. CDR3 coding DNA: TGTGCCAGCAGCTTTGGGGGGTCCTCAAGAAATGAGCAGTTCTTC. Protein product: CASSFGGSSRNEQFF.

The genes are TRBV29-1 and TRBJ2-1; D is possibly TRBD2 (6 bases). Germline V CDR1 and CDR2: SQVTM, ANQGSEA. CDR3 size: 12 residues. The V gene lost 7 bases and the J gene lost 5 bases, with 12 bases spanning the gap. CDR3 protein: CSGGDWNNEQFF. The DNA for the CDR3 is TGCAGCGGGGGGGACTGGAACAATGAGCAGTTCTTC.

The chain is built from TRBV6-5 and TRBJ2-1; D gene ambiguous. The CDR3 loop spans 13 amino acids. Trimming shortened V by 0 bases and J by 5 bases, and 5 bases separated the two germline ends. Germline V CDR1 and CDR2: MNHEY, SVGAGI. DNA of the CDR3: TGTGCCAGCAGTTACTCTGCCCACAATGAGCAGTTCTTC. This sequence encodes CASSYSAHNEQFF.